The 27 T cell receptor beta chains below all came from one sample that was sequenced in a study of blood T cells in healthy people across ages. Together with a sample-barcoded 5' primer, a J-beta primer mix was included in a second PCR lasting roughly 7 to 11 cycles. TCRdb passed the 5' RACE reads through MiXCR, listing each CDR3 protein once. The sample consists of around 710,000 distinct CDR3 sequences, 40% to 45% of them appearing once. Input material: blood. The receptor set was obtained from a woman aged 55 to 70 in good health.

V gene TRBV20-1 combines with J gene TRBJ1-1, with TRBD1 as a possible D gene (5 bases). CDR1 is DFQATT and CDR2 is SNEGSKA in the germline V gene (reference sequence). The CDR3 is made up of 12 amino acids. Trimming shortened V by 5 bases and J by 11 bases, and 18 bases separated the two germline ends. In DNA form, the CDR3 reads TGCAGTGCTGAAGCCGGGGGACTCTCCGCTTTCTTT. Translating gives CSAEAGGLSAFF.

The chain recombines TRBV4-2 with TRBJ1-2, with D perhaps matching TRBD1 (5 bases). Germline V CDR1 and CDR2: LGHNA, YNFKEQ. Between the trimmed V and J ends, which lost 3 bases and 3 bases, there was a span of 14 bases. This CDR3 spans 15 amino acids. DNA for the CDR3: TGTGCCAGCAGCCACCCCGGGGGGACCGACTATGGCTACACCTTC. Translating it yields CASSHPGGTDYGYTF.

As regards this clonotype: The junction and the germline gene differ at one end; a read error may be behind it. This chain joins TRBV2 and TRBJ2-7, with 11 bases fitting TRBD1. The DNA end lines up better with TRBJ2-5; the J call may be wrong. There are 15 residues in the CDR3. Germline V CDR1 and CDR2: SNHLY, FYNNEI. CDR3 in amino acids: CAGSHRTGGGKTQYF. CDR3 sequence (DNA): TGTGCCGGCAGTCACCGGACAGGGGGCGGGAAGACCCAGTACTTC.

This clonotype was counted only a few times. The chain couples TRBV4-3 to TRBJ2-7; D is uncertain. With the DNA end fitting TRBJ2-5 better, the J assignment may be wrong. CDR3 length: 16 amino acids. From germline, CDR1 is LGHNA and CDR2 YSLEER. The CDR3 loop reads CASSPLRSDKQETQYF. In nucleotides, the CDR3 is TGCGCCAGCAGCCCCCTTAGGAGCGATAAGCAGGAGACCCAGTACTTC.

The chain recombines TRBV2 with TRBJ1-2; D is perhaps TRBD1 (6 bases). Trimming took off 6 bases at V and 7 bases at J, with 18 bases between the two ends. The V gene's germline CDR1 is SNHLY and CDR2 FYNNEI. CDR3 length: 14 amino acids. This CDR3 is CASRTTGEVCGYTF. As DNA, the CDR3 is TGTGCCAGCAGAACGACAGGCGAAGTATGTGGCTACACCTTC.

This clonotype has a handful of counts. The chain recombines TRBV20-1 with TRBJ1-5; 9 bases match TRBD1. Germline CDR1 is DFQATT and CDR2 is SNEGSKA (reference sequence). Trimming at V came to 3 bases and at J to 3 bases, leaving 6 bases not matched to a gene. This CDR3 region has 15 residues. CDR3 region: CSARDRGDNNQPQHF. The CDR3, as DNA: TGCAGTGCTAGGGACAGGGGCGATAACAATCAGCCCCAGCATTTT.

This clonotype was found a few times. The gene calls are TRBV7-2 and TRBJ2-5, with D perhaps TRBD2 (6 bases). Between the trimmed V and J ends, which lost 4 bases and 2 bases, there was a span of 14 bases. The CDR3 has 15 residues. The germline CDR1 and CDR2 sequences are SGHTA and FQGNSA. CDR3 residues: CASSSEGRHQETQYF. The CDR3 DNA reads as TGTGCCAGCAGCTCCGAGGGGAGGCATCAAGAGACCCAGTACTTC.

This clonotype was detected only a few times. V is TRBV20-1 and J is TRBJ2-5; D not resolved. The V gene lost 0 bases and the J gene lost 3 bases, with 14 bases spanning the gap. This CDR3 contains 15 residues. Germline V gives CDR1 DFQATT, CDR2 SNEGSKA (reference sequence). The chain's CDR3 is CSARDLVLSEETQYF. The CDR3 region has the DNA TGCAGTGCTAGAGATTTGGTATTGAGTGAAGAGACCCAGTACTTC.

This sequence joins TRBV9 and TRBJ1-2, with D perhaps TRBD1 (6 bases). Trimming took 0 bases from V and 1 from J, leaving 10 bases between them. Germline values: CDR1 SGDLS, CDR2 YYNGEE. The CDR3 covers 15 residues. This CDR3 reads CASSVGDTGNYGYTF. CDR3 DNA sequence: TGTGCCAGCAGCGTAGGGGACACCGGTAACTATGGCTACACCTTC.

The chain combines TRBV20-1 with TRBJ2-7; a possible D gene is TRBD2 (5 bases). The germline V gene encodes CDR1 DFQATT and CDR2 SNEGSKA (reference sequence). This CDR3 contains 14 residues. The ends were cut back, 1 base at V and 2 bases at J, with 12 bases in the middle. CDR3 bases: TGCAGTGCTAGAGTCCCCGGGATCACCTACGAGCAGTACTTC. Encoded protein: CSARVPGITYEQYF.

The chain carries TRBV20-1 and TRBJ1-1; D may be TRBD1 (6 bases). Germline loops: CDR1 DFQATT, CDR2 SNEGSKA (reference sequence). The CDR3 extends over 13 amino acids. This chain's CDR3 is CRVGRGGNTEAFF. In DNA, the CDR3 is TGCAGAGTGGGCAGGGGAGGAAACACTGAAGCTTTCTTT.

The rearrangement joins TRBV7-7 to TRBJ1-5; D might be TRBD1 (5 bases). V was trimmed by 5 bases and J by 2 bases, leaving 16 bases between them. CDR1 and CDR2 (germline): SSHAT, FNYEAQ (reference sequence). The CDR3 totals 16 residues. CDR3 DNA: TGTGCCAGCAGCCACCGGACAAGGGAAGGCAATCAGCCCCAGCATTTT. It specifies CASSHRTREGNQPQHF.

This clonotype was observed a few times. The genes are TRBV4-2 and TRBJ2-7, with 14 bases that match TRBD2. Per the germline V gene, CDR1 is LGHNA and CDR2 is YNFKEQ. CDR3 length equals 18 residues. Trimming at V came to 5 bases and at J to 0 bases, leaving 9 bases not matched to a gene. The CDR3, as DNA: TGTGCCAGCAGCTGGGGTCGGACTAGCGGGGGGCCCTCCTACGAGCAGTACTTC. This translates into CASSWGRTSGGPSYEQYF.

This clonotype was seen many times. This chain connects TRBV29-1 to TRBJ2-7, with TRBD1 matching 11 bases. Germline V lookup: CDR1 SQVTM, CDR2 ANQGSEA. The CDR3 is made up of 13 amino acids. The V segment lost 6 bases and the J segment 4 bases; nucleotides outside the gene matches: 5. CDR3 amino acids: CSVGQGALYEQYF. In DNA form, the CDR3 reads TGCAGCGTCGGACAGGGGGCTTTGTACGAGCAGTACTTC.

V usage is TRBV7-9 and J usage is TRBJ2-1; 14 nucleotides match TRBD2. The V segment lost 5 bases and the J segment 7 bases; nucleotides outside the gene matches: 7. Germline CDR1 is SEHNR and CDR2 is FQNEAQ (reference sequence). CDR3 length equals 16 residues. The CDR3 reads CASSPPGTSGGNEQFF. CDR3 DNA sequence: TGTGCCAGCAGCCCCCCCGGGACTAGCGGGGGTAATGAGCAGTTCTTC. The full variable domain, with the rest looked up from reference TRBV7-9 and TRBJ2-1, is DTGVSQNPRHKITKRGQNVTFRCDPISEHNRLYWYRQTLGQGPEFLTYFQNEAQLEKSRLLSDRFSAERPKGSFSTLEIQRTEQGDSAMYLCASSPPGTSGGNEQFFGPGTRLTVL.

There are a few counts of this clonotype. The V and J genes are TRBV6-2 or TRBV6-3 and TRBJ1-2, with 7 bases aligning to TRBD1. The CDR3 contains 16 residues. In germline, CDR1 is MNHEY, CDR2 SVGEGT. The V segment lost 2 bases and the J segment 4 bases; nucleotides outside the gene matches: 10. The CDR3 coding sequence is TGTGCCAGCAGTTACCTTCCTGACAGGGCTCCCTATGGCTACACCTTC. Encoded protein: CASSYLPDRAPYGYTF.

This clonotype was observed many times. This rearrangement joins TRBV5-1 to TRBJ2-5, with D unclear. V gave up 4 bases and J gave up 1 base, with 2 bases separating them. The germline gives CDR1 SGHRS, CDR2 YFSETQ. The length of the CDR3 is 11 residues. CDR3 coding DNA: TGCGCCAGCAGCCTCCAAGAGACCCAGTACTTC. Translated, it gives CASSLQETQYF.

V usage is TRBV12-3 or TRBV12-4 and J usage is TRBJ2-3; TRBD2 is a possible D gene (7 bases). V was trimmed by 7 bases and J by 4 bases, leaving 18 bases between them. There are 15 residues in the CDR3. CDR3 region: CASTPRRGGPDTQYF. CDR3 in DNA: TGTGCCAGCACCCCCCGGCGCGGGGGCCCAGATACGCAGTATTTT.

As to this clonotype: A read error may produce the germline difference seen at one junction end. This sequence joins TRBV29-1 and TRBJ2-3, with D hard to call. Per germline, CDR1 SQVTM and CDR2 ANQGSEA. This CDR3 spans 12 amino acids. CDR3 DNA: TGCTGCGTTGTCGGAGATACAGATACGCAGTATTTT. Its protein product is CCVVGDTDTQYF.

This clonotype was counted at least ten times. This chain joins TRBV7-9 and TRBJ2-1, with 9 positions matching TRBD2. Germline values: CDR1 SEHNR, CDR2 FQNEAQ (reference sequence). Trimming cost V 5 bases and J 6 bases; bases outside gene matches: 17. This CDR3 region has 18 residues. The CDR3 region has the DNA TGTGCCAGCAGCCCCTCGGGGGGCTCGGGACTAGCCATCAATGAGCAGTTCTTC. Amino acid sequence: CASSPSGGSGLAINEQFF.

This chain links TRBV7-2 with TRBJ2-7; D is uncertain. Germline lookup yields CDR1 SGHTA and CDR2 FQGNSA. Deletions cut 4 bases from V and 2 bases from J, with 15 bases between. The CDR3 spans 15 residues. For the CDR3, the DNA is TGTGCCAGCAGCTGGCCTAGAGCAGGCGCCTACGAGCAGTACTTC. This translates into CASSWPRAGAYEQYF. Full variable domain (missing parts from reference TRBV7-2 and TRBJ2-7): GAGVSQSPSNKVTEKGKDVELRCDPISGHTALYWYRQSLGQGLEFLIYFQGNSAPDKSGLPSDRFSAERTGGSVSTLTIQRTQQEDSAVYLCASSWPRAGAYEQYFGPGTRLTVT.

The chain has TRBV21-1 and TRBJ2-7. TRBV21-1 is noted as a pseudogene. The CDR3 consists of 13 residues. The DNA of the CDR3 is TGTCGAGCAGGGGGAAGGAGAACCTACGAGCAGTACTTC. This translates into CRAGGRRTYEQYF.

This clonotype occurred a few times. Relative to the germline gene, one junction end is altered; a read error may explain this. J is TRBJ2-5 and V is TRBV18; D possibly corresponds to TRBD2 (6 bases). The CDR3 is 12 amino acids. Germline V CDR1 and CDR2: KGHSH, LQKENI. The CDR3 DNA sequence: TGTGCCAGCGCACCGGGGGAAGAGACCCAGTACTTC. This gives the protein CASAPGEETQYF.

This clonotype came up a few times. This chain joins TRBV20-1 and TRBJ2-3; 7 bases map to TRBD2. V was clipped by 6 bases and J by 2 bases; unmatched bases: 17. This CDR3 is 17 amino acids long. Germline V gene sequence: CDR1 DFQATT, CDR2 SNEGSKA (reference sequence). CDR3 in DNA: TGCAGTGCGCTATCAGTGAGCGGGACTAAGCCCACAGATACGCAGTATTTT. Translation gives CSALSVSGTKPTDTQYF.

This clonotype showed up many times. V gene TRBV4-3 combines with J gene TRBJ2-1; TRBD2 aligns across 9 bases. Germline CDR1 reads LGHNA; CDR2 reads YSLEER. The CDR3 totals 16 residues. V shed 0 bases and J 3 bases; nucleotides not matched to a gene: 3. The CDR3 region is CASSQERLAVYNEQFF. As DNA, the CDR3 is TGCGCCAGCAGCCAAGAACGACTAGCGGTCTACAATGAGCAGTTCTTC.

J is TRBJ2-5 and V is TRBV21-1; the D call of TRBD2 is as the table states it, not checked on the DNA. The last part of the DNA fits TRBJ2-7 better; the J call may be wrong. TRBV21-1 is a pseudogene locus. This CDR3 is 15 amino acids long. The CDR3, as DNA: TGTGCCAGCAGCAACTGCCAGGCTTTGCCCTACGAGCAGTACTTC. It yields the protein CASSNCQALPYEQYF.

As regards this clonotype: One junction end does not reproduce the germline sequence, and a read error may be involved. The chain recombines TRBV5-6 with TRBJ2-1; the match to TRBD1 covers 8 bases. The germline V gene has CDR1 SGHDT and CDR2 YYEEEE. This CDR3 is built from 14 residues. Written as DNA, the CDR3 is TGTGCCGGCAGCTTCTTAACAGGGGGCAATGAGCAGTTCTTC. This gives the protein CAGSFLTGGNEQFF.